One T cell receptor beta chain is described in this entry. Its antigen is not known. This record belongs to a study of cytomegalovirus exposure and HLA in healthy donors. At the level of the study: In a later analysis, it was reported that the 90 to 150 validation repertoires had been produced on the same platform as the 550 to 700 repertoires belonging to the first cohort.

Libraries were prepared by immunoSEQ multiplex PCR; TCRdb keeps only in-frame clonotypes and omits some of them. The data hold around 300,000 clones, with approximately 86% observed a single time. Study results and limitations: Confirmation in vitro established that three CMV-associated chains were specific for CMV antigens. A classifier reportedly called cytomegalovirus status with high sensitivity and specificity.

The donors were part of the 120-subject validation cohort, which stood apart from the roughly 640-subject first cohort. This TCR derives from a woman in her twenties or thirties in good health and CMV-seropositive. Source material: PBMCs.

The CDR3 region has the DNA TGTGCCAGCAGCGTAGTGGGGACAGGGCAGACCCAGTACTTC. Protein sequence: CASSVVGTGQTQYF. The rearrangement uses TRBV9 and TRBJ2-5; 9 positions match TRBD1. The CDR3 loop spans 14 amino acids. Looked up from germline, CDR1 is SGDLS and CDR2 is YYNGEE. Trimming at V came to 0 bases and at J to 6 bases, leaving 3 bases not matched to a gene.